Listed below are T cell receptor beta chains from one sample, sequenced in a study of CD8+CD57+ T cells in acquired aplastic anemia. TCRdb re-derived calls from the reads in MiXCR, one entry per CDR3 protein. The repertoire consists of 200,000 to 250,000 distinct CDR3 sequences, with over 60% occurring once and the leading ten covering 29%. The material sequenced was sorted CD4+, CD8+, or CD8+CD57+ T cells (not recorded which) from PBMCs. The receptor set was obtained from a human donor in good health. Each CDR3 is given with its conserved first and last residue.

V: TRBV27
J: TRBJ2-1
CDR3: CASSLLFSGTGGYNEQFF

V: TRBV20-1
J: TRBJ2-1
CDR3: CSAWTSGIYNEQFF

V: TRBV6-5
J: TRBJ2-7
CDR3: CASWGSGDEQYF

V: TRBV2
J: TRBJ2-1
CDR3: CASNEEYNEQFF

V: TRBV2
J: TRBJ1-2
CDR3: CASSDTTVTNYGYTF

V: TRBV13
J: TRBJ2-1
CDR3: CASSPPGGASYNEQFF

V: TRBV20-1
J: TRBJ1-2
CDR3: CSASDTSYGYTF

V: TRBV6-4
J: TRBJ2-1
CDR3: CASSSGSYNEQFF

V: TRBV27
J: TRBJ2-1
CDR3: CASSSLPQGGEQFF

V: TRBV9
J: TRBJ2-3
CDR3: CASSSTSADTQYF

V: TRBV7-7
J: TRBJ2-5
CDR3: CASSLGHGETQYF

V: TRBV25-1
J: TRBJ1-4
CDR3: CASSSTGGVAEKLFF

V: TRBV2
J: TRBJ2-5
CDR3: CASSAPTGLGGQETQYF

V: TRBV6-5
J: TRBJ2-1
CDR3: CANLRIEQFF

V: TRBV12-3/TRBV12-4
J: TRBJ1-2
CDR3: CASSQQGAVYGYTF

V: TRBV5-1
J: TRBJ2-7
CDR3: CASSIIDSVSYGQYF

V: TRBV7-9
J: TRBJ2-1
CDR3: CASSDLGGTVDEQFF

V: TRBV25-1
J: TRBJ2-5
CDR3: CASSASGGPQETQYF

V: TRBV19
J: TRBJ2-1
CDR3: CASSIEGSHNEQFF

V: TRBV2
J: TRBJ1-6
CDR3: CASSPQWGGDNSPLHF

V: TRBV5-1
J: TRBJ2-5
CDR3: CASSLGGQETQYF

V: TRBV7-3
J: TRBJ2-3
CDR3: CASSHDGGSDTQYF

V: TRBV11-3
J: TRBJ2-7
CDR3: CASSLARGQGRREQYF

V: TRBV29-1
J: TRBJ2-2
CDR3: CSVQPTSGTGELFF

V: TRBV15
J: TRBJ2-2
CDR3: CATSRDLQVPGELFF

V: TRBV4-3
J: TRBJ1-2
CDR3: CASSPDRDYGYTF

V: TRBV9
J: TRBJ2-7
CDR3: CASSTGVAGVSYEQYF

V: TRBV15
J: TRBJ2-2
CDR3: CATLRGQESGELFF

V: TRBV25-1
J: TRBJ2-1
CDR3: CASSDEDPSRWNEQFF

V: TRBV12-3/TRBV12-4
J: TRBJ2-7
CDR3: CASSSGLAGAPTYEQYF

V: TRBV20-1
J: TRBJ1-6
CDR3: CSARAGRTTVGNSPLHF

V: TRBV10-3
J: TRBJ1-1
CDR3: CAISESTAGMNTEAFF

V: TRBV9
J: TRBJ1-5
CDR3: CASSVGSGDSNQPQHF

V: TRBV7-9
J: TRBJ2-5
CDR3: CASSGWDRKQETQYF

V: TRBV7-9
J: TRBJ2-7
CDR3: CASSPSGTGTLDEQYF